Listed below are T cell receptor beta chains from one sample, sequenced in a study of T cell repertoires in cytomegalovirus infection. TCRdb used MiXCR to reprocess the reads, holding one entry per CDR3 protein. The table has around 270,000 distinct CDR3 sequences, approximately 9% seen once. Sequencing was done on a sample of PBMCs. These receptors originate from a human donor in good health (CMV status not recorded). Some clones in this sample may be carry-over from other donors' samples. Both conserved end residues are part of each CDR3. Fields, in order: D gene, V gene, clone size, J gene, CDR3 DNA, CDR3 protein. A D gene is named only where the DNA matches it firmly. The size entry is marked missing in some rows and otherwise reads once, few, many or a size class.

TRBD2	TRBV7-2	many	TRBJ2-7	TGTGCCAGCAGCCTGGGACTAGCGGGTCTTGGGGGCGAGCAGTACTTC	CASSLGLAGLGGEQYF
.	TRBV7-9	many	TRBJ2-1	TGTGCCAGCAGCCCCCCCTTCCGGGCCCTAAGCCACAATGAGCAGTTCTTC	CASSPPFRALSHNEQFF
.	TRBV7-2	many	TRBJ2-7	TGTGCCAGCAGCTTAGACGGCTCCTACGAGCAGTACTTC	CASSLDGSYEQYF
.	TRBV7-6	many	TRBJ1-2	TGTGCCAGCACGGGGCAGGGTCCTAACTATGGCTACACCTTC	CASTGQGPNYGYTF
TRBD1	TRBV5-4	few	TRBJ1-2	TGTGCCAGCAGCTTGGGGGACAGAAAATATGGCTACACCTTC	CASSLGDRKYGYTF
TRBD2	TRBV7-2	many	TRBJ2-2	TGTGCCAGCAGCTTAGTCGGGACTAGAGGGACCGGGGAGCTGTTTTTT	CASSLVGTRGTGELFF
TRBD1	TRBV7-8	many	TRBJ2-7	TGTGCCAGCAGCTCGGGACAGGGTATTTCCTCCTACGAGCAGTACTTC	CASSSGQGISSYEQYF
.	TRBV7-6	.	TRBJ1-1	TGTGTCAGCAGCTTAAGCGGGAACACTGAAGCTTTCTTT	CVSSLSGNTEAFF
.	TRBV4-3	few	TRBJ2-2	TGCGCCAGCAGCCAAGAAGGCGGGGCGGGCACCGGGGAGCTGTTTTTT	CASSQEGGAGTGELFF
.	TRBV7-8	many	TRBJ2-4	TGTGCCAGCAGCTCGACAGGATTGACGGCCAAAAACATTCAGTACTTC	CASSSTGLTAKNIQYF
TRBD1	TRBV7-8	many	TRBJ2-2	TGTGCCAGCAGACAGGGGACCACCGGGGAGCTGTTTTTT	CASRQGTTGELFF